This T cell receptor (beta chain) was sequenced for a study of CXCR3 chemokines and chemotherapy response in bladder cancer. With 3 bases clipped from V and 8 bases from J, the junction kept 6 bases outside the gene matches. The germline V gene has CDR1 SQVTM and CDR2 ANQGSEA. This CDR3 region has 14 residues. Judged by abundance, this clonotype is medium-sized. TCRdb reprocessed the PCR reads via MiXCR and lists one record per CDR3 protein. The sample records under 3,500 distinct CDR3 sequences, roughly a quarter being singletons. This TCR was sampled from a human donor with bladder cancer that did not respond to neoadjuvant chemotherapy. The chain employs TRBV29-1 and TRBJ2-1; 11 nucleotides match TRBD2. Sample acquisition took place from a patient whose treatment included neoadjuvant chemotherapy. The CDR3 nucleotides are TGCAGCGTTGAGGCGGTAGCGGGGGGGGATGAGCAGTTCTTC. Translating it yields CSVEAVAGGDEQFF.